Listed below are T cell receptor beta chains from one sample, sequenced in a study of blood T cell repertoires in COVID-19. The protocol was immunoSEQ multiplex PCR, while the TCRdb copy is restricted to in-frame clones and leaves out a portion. Of some 220,000 clones detected, about 86% appear once; the ten largest clones hold about 3.1%. The sample comprised PBMCs or T cells enriched from blood (not recorded which). The receptors come from a woman in her fifties or sixties in a cohort exposed to, infected with or recovered from COVID-19 (not recorded which). Each CDR3 is given with its conserved first and last residue. Each record gives: J gene, clone size, V gene, D gene, CDR3 protein, CDR3 DNA. A D gene is named only where the DNA matches it firmly. Only part of the rows carry a size: once, few, many, or a class if the clone is expanded.

TRBJ1-1 | . | TRBV11-1 | TRBD1 | CASSPLVQGTEAFF | TGTGCCAGCAGCCCCCTAGTACAGGGGACTGAAGCTTTCTTT
TRBJ2-2 | . | TRBV21-1 | . | CASSKDCHPLVTGELFF | TGTGCCAGCAGCAAAGATTGTCACCCGCTAGTAACCGGGGAGCTGTTTTTT
TRBJ1-2 | . | TRBV5-3 | TRBD1 | CARSLIQGGRGYTF | TGTGCCAGAAGCTTGATTCAGGGGGGTCGTGGCTACACCTTC
TRBJ1-2 | . | TRBV28 | TRBD1 | CASSPGDSFYGYTF | TGTGCCAGCAGTCCCGGGGACAGCTTTTATGGCTACACCTTC
TRBJ1-6 | . | TRBV6-4 | . | CASSDRPGGNSPLHF | TGTGCCAGCAGTGACCGGCCAGGAGGCAATTCACCCCTCCACTTT
TRBJ2-7 | . | TRBV3-1/TRBV3-2 | . | CASSQDFGYEQYF | TGTGCCAGCAGCCAAGATTTCGGCTACGAGCAGTACTTC
TRBJ1-1 | . | TRBV18 | . | CASSLGGEAFF | TGTGCCAGCTCCCTGGGGGGTGAAGCTTTCTTT
TRBJ2-3 | . | TRBV30 | . | CAWTLGGVGTDTQYF | TGTGCCTGGACCCTGGGCGGGGTAGGGACAGATACGCAGTATTTT
TRBJ2-2 | . | TRBV6-2/TRBV6-3 | TRBD2 | CASSLAGGPTGELFF | TGTGCCAGCAGTTTGGCGGGGGGGCCCACCGGGGAGCTGTTTTTT
TRBJ1-6 | . | TRBV4-3 | . | CASSQDSGAHSPLHF | TGCGCCAGCAGCCAAGATTCAGGGGCTCATTCACCCCTCCACTTT
TRBJ2-3 | . | TRBV15 | . | CATSRGDLASTDTQYF | TGTGCCACCAGCAGAGGAGACTTGGCTAGCACAGATACGCAGTATTTT
TRBJ2-2 | once | TRBV5-5 | TRBD1 | CASRRDFWDRGNTGELFF | TGTGCCAGCAGGCGAGACTTTTGGGACAGGGGGAACACCGGGGAGCTGTTTTTT
TRBJ2-3 | few | TRBV7-2 | TRBD2 | CASKLSGGRSTDTQYF | TGTGCCAGCAAGCTTAGCGGGGGCCGCAGCACAGATACGCAGTATTTT
TRBJ2-7 | . | TRBV6-5 | TRBD1 | CASRQGKGEQYF | TGTGCCAGCAGACAGGGGAAGGGCGAGCAGTACTTC
TRBJ1-5 | . | TRBV19 | . | CASSIGAIFNQPQHF | TGTGCCAGTAGTATAGGGGCGATATTCAATCAGCCCCAGCATTTT
TRBJ1-5 | . | TRBV27 | TRBD1 | CASSLRGQVLNQPQHF | TGTGCCAGCAGTTTAAGGGGACAGGTTCTCAATCAGCCCCAGCATTTT
TRBJ1-1 | . | TRBV18 | . | CASSPKGGEAFF | TGTGCCAGCTCGCCCAAAGGGGGTGAAGCTTTCTTT